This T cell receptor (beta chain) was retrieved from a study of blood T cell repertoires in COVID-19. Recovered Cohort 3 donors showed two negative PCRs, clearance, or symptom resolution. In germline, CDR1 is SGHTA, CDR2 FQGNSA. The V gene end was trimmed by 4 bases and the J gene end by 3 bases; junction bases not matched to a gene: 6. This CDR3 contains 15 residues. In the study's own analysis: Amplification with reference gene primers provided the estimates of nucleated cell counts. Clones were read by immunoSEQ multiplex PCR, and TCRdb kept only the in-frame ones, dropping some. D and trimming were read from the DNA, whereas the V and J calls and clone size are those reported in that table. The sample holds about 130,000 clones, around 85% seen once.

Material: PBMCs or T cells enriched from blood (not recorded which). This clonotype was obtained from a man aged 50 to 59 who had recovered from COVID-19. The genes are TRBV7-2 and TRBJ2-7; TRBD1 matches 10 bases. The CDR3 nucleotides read TGTGCCAGCAGCTCCCCCGGGACAGGGGTCTACGAGCAGTACTTC. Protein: CASSSPGTGVYEQYF.